This TCR beta chain emerged from a study of OX40 agonist ivuxolimab in advanced cancers. Worth noting for this clone: What it recognizes is unknown.

The study, taken as a whole, reports: Relatively little clonal expansion, among the lowest observed, appeared in partial responders at 0.1-3.0 mg/kg.

Assay used: immunoSEQ multiplex PCR; TCRdb lists only in-frame clones, some missing. The sample gives 30,000 to 35,000 clones, 89% of which show up once; around a tenth is in the top ten. This receptor was obtained from an adult with an advanced solid tumor such as melanoma, head and neck, liver or kidney cancer. Material: CD4+ or CD8+ T cells sorted from blood, obtained in a trial of the OX40 agonist ivuxolimab.

This chain's CDR3 is CASSFGLLGSGETQYF. The CDR3 DNA sequence: TGTGCCAGCAGCTTCGGTCTCTTGGGTTCGGGGGAGACCCAGTACTTC. J is TRBJ2-5 and V is TRBV7-9; tentatively, D is TRBD2 (5 bases). The CDR3 totals 16 residues. The V gene lost 3 bases and the J gene lost 5 bases, with 19 bases spanning the gap. CDR1 and CDR2 (germline): SEHNR, FQNEAQ (reference sequence).